This T cell receptor (beta chain) is from a study of blood T cell repertoires in COVID-19. For the study at large: T cells, B-cell-depleted T cells, or PBMCs provided the cDNA or gDNA that served as material.

As originally analysed: Using reference gene primer amplification, nucleated cell counts were estimated. Clones were read by immunoSEQ multiplex PCR, and TCRdb kept only the in-frame ones, dropping some. The V and J calls and clone size were taken over from that table, and D and trimming were inferred from the DNA. The table has roughly 210,000 clones, roughly 84% seen once. This clone has a single count. This sample includes further DNA sequences coding for the same CDR3. This CDR3 is 15 amino acids long. V lost 2 bases, J lost 1 base, and 10 bases lay in between. Per germline, CDR1 SGHNT and CDR2 YYREEE (reference sequence).

This sequence joins TRBV5-4 and TRBJ1-5; maybe TRBD1 (6 bases). The receptor's source is a woman over 75 with COVID-19, enrolled during active disease. Specimen: peripheral blood. As DNA, the CDR3 is TGTGCCAGCAGCTTAGGGGGGGGAAGCAATCAGCCCCAGCATTTT. Translation gives CASSLGGGSNQPQHF.